The T cell receptor (beta chain) under discussion was sequenced for a study of T-cell reconstitution after alpha-beta-depleted transplantation in children. Germline CDR1 SQVTM, CDR2 ANQGSEA. The CDR3 spans 16 residues. V shed 5 bases and J 1 base; nucleotides not matched to a gene: 11. Unique molecular identifiers featured in how the TCRbeta library was prepared. TCRdb reprocessed the PCR reads with MiXCR, giving one entry per CDR3 protein. This sample has 640,000 or so distinct CDR3 sequences, with roughly 17% found just once. This clonotype was detected a few times. This clonotype was obtained from a human donor who donated a stem cell graft to a child with acute myeloid leukemia. The source material was PBMCs from the stem cell graft donor, sampled from the stem cell graft. The genes are TRBV29-1 and TRBJ2-1; TRBD1 matches at 7 bases. The CDR3, as DNA: TGCAGCGTTACCGGACAGACAGGGTGGTCCTACAATGAGCAGTTCTTC. It yields the protein CSVTGQTGWSYNEQFF.